The rows below give T cell receptor beta chains drawn from one sample of a study of T cell repertoires in cytomegalovirus infection. TCRdb reprocessed the reads via MiXCR and lists one record per CDR3 protein. The sample lists a few hundred thousand distinct CDR3 sequences, around 40% occurring once. These receptors have no known antigen. This specimen was cultured PBMCs, taken from culture after CMV antigen stimulation. The source is a human donor in good health (CMV status not recorded). Some clones in this sample may be carry-over from other donors' samples. Both conserved end residues are trimmed from each CDR3. For some rows the clone size is stated as once, few or many, or as a class when expanded; others skip it.

.,TRBJ2-6,TRBV5-4,ASSLFWSGANVLT
.,TRBJ2-7,TRBV6-2/TRBV6-3,ARSYSSLYEQY
.,TRBJ2-1,TRBV11-1,ASSSGTGGYNEQF
.,TRBJ1-6,TRBV28,ASSEISSRGLSYNSPLH
.,TRBJ1-1,TRBV4-3,ASSQEEGGNTEAF
many,TRBJ2-5,TRBV7-2,ASTPGPGRETQY
few,TRBJ2-5,TRBV7-2,ASSPVSGGKETQY
few,TRBJ2-1,TRBV6-1,ASSRTGANYNEQF
.,TRBJ2-3,TRBV25-1,ASSAFRGRTDTQY
.,TRBJ2-1,TRBV19,ASSGIPGLAGVGDEQF
once,TRBJ1-3,TRBV6-6,ASKGAPKNASSGNTIY
few,TRBJ1-2,TRBV18,ASSHRTGSDGYT
few,TRBJ2-1,TRBV7-2,ASSPELAWNNEQF
.,TRBJ2-1,TRBV19,ASSPRLAGATYNEQF
few,TRBJ1-1,TRBV5-5,ASSSRNGNTEAF
few,TRBJ2-7,TRBV11-2,ASSSLGTAYEQY